The clone carrying this T cell receptor (beta chain) occurred many times. These data belong to a study of T-cell reconstitution after alpha-beta-depleted transplantation in children. The CDR3 is 15 amino acids. Germline V gives CDR1 SGDLS, CDR2 YYNGEE. The trim removed 4 bases at V and 4 bases at J, leaving 10 bases unmatched. This sample's TCRbeta library carried unique molecular identifier barcodes. MiXCR, run by TCRdb on the PCR reads, gives a single entry per CDR3 protein. The sample has approximately 100,000 distinct CDR3 sequences, 9.5% to 15% seen once; the top ten hold over 11%. The sequences come from PBMCs from the stem cell graft donor, collected from the stem cell graft. The source of this sequence is a human donor who donated a stem cell graft to a child with inherited bone marrow failure. This chain uses TRBV9 with TRBJ1-2, with 7 positions matching TRBD1. The CDR3 coding sequence is TGTGCCAGCAGCTCAGGGGGGGGACCCAGCTATGGCTACACCTTC. It specifies CASSSGGGPSYGYTF.